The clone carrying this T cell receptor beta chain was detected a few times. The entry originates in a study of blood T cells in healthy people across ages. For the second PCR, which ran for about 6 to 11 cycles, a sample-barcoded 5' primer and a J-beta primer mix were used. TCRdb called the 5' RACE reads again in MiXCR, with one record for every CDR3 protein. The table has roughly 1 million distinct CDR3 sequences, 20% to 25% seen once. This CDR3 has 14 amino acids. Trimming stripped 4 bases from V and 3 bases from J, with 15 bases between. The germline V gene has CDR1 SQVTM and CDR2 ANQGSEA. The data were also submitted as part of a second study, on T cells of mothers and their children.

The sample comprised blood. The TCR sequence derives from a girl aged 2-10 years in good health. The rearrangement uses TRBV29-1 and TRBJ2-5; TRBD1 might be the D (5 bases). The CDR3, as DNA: TGCAGCGTTGTCGGTTGGCAGGGTGAAGAGACCCAGTACTTC. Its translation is CSVVGWQGEETQYF.